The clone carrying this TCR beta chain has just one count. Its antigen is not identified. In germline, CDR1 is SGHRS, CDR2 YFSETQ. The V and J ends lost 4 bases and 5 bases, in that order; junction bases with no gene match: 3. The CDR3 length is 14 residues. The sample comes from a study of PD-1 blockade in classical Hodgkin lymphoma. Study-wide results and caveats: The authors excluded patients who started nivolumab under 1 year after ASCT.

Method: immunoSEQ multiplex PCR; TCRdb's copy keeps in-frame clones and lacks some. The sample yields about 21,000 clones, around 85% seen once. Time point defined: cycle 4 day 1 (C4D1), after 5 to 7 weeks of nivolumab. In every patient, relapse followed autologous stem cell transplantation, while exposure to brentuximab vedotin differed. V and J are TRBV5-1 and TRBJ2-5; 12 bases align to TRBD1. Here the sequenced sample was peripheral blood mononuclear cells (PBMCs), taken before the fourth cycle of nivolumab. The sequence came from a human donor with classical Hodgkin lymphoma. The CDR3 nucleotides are TGCGCCAGCAGCGACGGGACAGGGGGCGAGACCCAGTACTTC. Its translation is CASSDGTGGETQYF.